The 3 T cell receptor beta chains in this list originate from one sample, sequenced in a study of T cell repertoires in aging, cancer and after chemotherapy. The template was genomic DNA from peripheral blood, not RNA. Multiplex touch-down PCR with TRB-A/B primers amplified rearranged V-D-J TRB sequences. TCRdb called the multiplex PCR reads again in MiXCR, with one record for every CDR3 protein. The sample carries more than 2,000 distinct CDR3 sequences, more than 25% recorded once. The sample was blood. These TCRs come from a human donor with a solid tumor.

Judged by abundance, this clonotype is large. V gene TRBV6-5 combines with J gene TRBJ1-2, with D possibly TRBD1 on 6 matching bases. Between the trimmed V and J ends, which lost 4 bases and 0 bases, there was a span of 15 bases. CDR3 length equals 16 residues. Germline V gene sequence: CDR1 MNHEY, CDR2 SVGAGI. Written as DNA, the CDR3 is TGTGCCAGCAGTTCCCCCGGCAAGGGGGCTAACTATGGCTACACCTTC. Translation gives CASSSPGKGANYGYTF.

By share, this clonotype ranks as large. The rearrangement links TRBV5-6 to TRBJ2-3, with TRBD2 identical over 8 bases. The CDR3 has 14 amino acids. Trimming cost V 4 bases and J 6 bases; bases outside gene matches: 7. Germline CDR1 SGHDT, CDR2 YYEEEE. The CDR3 DNA is TGTGCCAGCAGCGGAGCGGGAGCGGCCGATACGCAGTATTTT. This codes for CASSGAGAADTQYF.

As to this clonotype: Just one base apart from a much larger clone, this may be a read error. This chain uses TRBV6-5 with TRBJ1-1; tentatively, D is TRBD1 (5 bases). The CDR3 extends over 15 amino acids. Germline values: CDR1 MNHEY, CDR2 SVGAGI. V lost 9 bases and J lost 1, with 18 bases in between. The CDR3 coding sequence is TGTGCCAGAAGTCCCCTCCCCGACAGGAACACTGAAGCTTTCTTT. Amino acid sequence: CARSPLPDRNTEAFF.